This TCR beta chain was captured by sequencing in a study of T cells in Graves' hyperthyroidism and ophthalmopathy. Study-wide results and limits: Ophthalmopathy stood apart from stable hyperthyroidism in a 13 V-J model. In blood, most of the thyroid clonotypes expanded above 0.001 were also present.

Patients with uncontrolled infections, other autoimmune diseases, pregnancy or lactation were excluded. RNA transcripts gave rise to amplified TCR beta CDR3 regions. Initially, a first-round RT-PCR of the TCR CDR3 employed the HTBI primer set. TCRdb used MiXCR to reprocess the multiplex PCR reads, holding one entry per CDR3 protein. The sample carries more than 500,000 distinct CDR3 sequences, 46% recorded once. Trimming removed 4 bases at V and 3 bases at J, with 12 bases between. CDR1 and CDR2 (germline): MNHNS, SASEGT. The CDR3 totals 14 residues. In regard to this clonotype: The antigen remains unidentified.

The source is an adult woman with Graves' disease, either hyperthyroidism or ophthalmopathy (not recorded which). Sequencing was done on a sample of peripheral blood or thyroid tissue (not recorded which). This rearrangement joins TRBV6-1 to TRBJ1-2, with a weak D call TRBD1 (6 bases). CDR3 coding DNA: TGTGCCAGCAGTGTGGGACAATTCTACTATGGCTACACCTTC. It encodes CASSVGQFYYGYTF.